This T cell receptor (beta chain) is from a study of T-cell reconstitution after alpha-beta-depleted transplantation in children. Construction of the TCRbeta library involved unique molecular identifiers. TCRdb called the PCR reads again in MiXCR, with one record for every CDR3 protein. The table lists approximately 83,000 distinct CDR3 sequences, 7.5% to 9.5% of them singletons. This CDR3 is built from 19 residues. Germline V lookup: CDR1 DFQATT, CDR2 SNEGSKA (reference sequence). J lost 2 bases, V lost 0 bases, and 13 bases had no gene match. This clonotype was seen repeatedly, ten times or more. The specimen comprised PBMCs from the stem cell graft donor, sampled from the stem cell graft. The gene calls are TRBV20-1 and TRBJ2-1; TRBD2 aligns across 10 bases. The source is a human donor who donated a stem cell graft to a child with congenital amegakaryocytic thrombocytopenia. The CDR3 DNA follows: TGCAGTGCTAGAGATCGAGGCCGTGGAGCGGGAGGGCCCTACAATGAGCAGTTCTTC. This gives the protein CSARDRGRGAGGPYNEQFF.